Sequencing of this T cell receptor beta chain was carried out in a study of blood T cells in healthy people across ages. Study-wide results and caveats: More naive CD4+ cells and higher diversity marked long-lived donors relative to aged donors.

Primed by a sample-barcoded 5' primer and a J-beta primer mix, a second PCR proceeded for about 6 to 11 cycles. TCRdb re-called the 5' RACE reads through MiXCR, storing one row per CDR3 protein. The table shows 710,000 or so distinct CDR3 sequences, with approximately 21% occurring only once. V lost 0 bases and J 1 base, leaving 14 bases between the germline ends. This CDR3 contains 16 residues. Germline lookup yields CDR1 SGHRS and CDR2 YFSETQ. This clonotype was recorded a few times. The antigen is undetermined. In terms of origin and age, donors were healthy Caucasian individuals from Russia aged roughly 6 to 100. Each sample yielded at least 6 million isolated PBMCs.

The source of this sequence is a man in his 70s in good health. The gene calls are TRBV5-1 and TRBJ2-7; the D gene is possibly TRBD1 (6 bases). Material: blood. The DNA for the CDR3 is TGCGCCAGCAGCTTGGAAACGACAGGTCGGTCCTACGAGCAGTACTTC. It specifies CASSLETTGRSYEQYF.